The 19 T cell receptor beta chains below come from one sample, sequenced in a study of T cell responses to AZD1222 COVID-19 vaccine. Only in-frame clones appear in the TCRdb table, and some are missing; sequencing was by immunoSEQ multiplex PCR. The sample holds 90,000 to 120,000 clones; more than 75% are singletons and the top ten take approximately 22%. The specimen was peripheral blood, collected on day 0 of AZD1222 vaccination. Receptors originate from an adult in good health.

V and J are TRBV6-5 and TRBJ1-1; no clear D gene. CDR3 size: 14 residues. V was pared by 5 bases and J by 1 base, with 11 bases between. CDR1 and CDR2 from the germline V gene are MNHEY and SVGAGI. The CDR3 loop reads CASSNETPNTEAFF. In DNA form, the CDR3 reads TGTGCCAGCAGTAACGAGACACCGAACACTGAAGCTTTCTTT.

The rearrangement uses TRBV19 and TRBJ2-2; 10 bases are shared with TRBD2. Germline-derived CDR1 and CDR2 are LNHDA and SQIVND (reference sequence). V gave up 5 bases and J gave up 0 bases; unmatched junction bases: 9. The CDR3 is 18 amino acids. CDR3 loop: CASSHKAGGFANTGELFF. CDR3 DNA: TGTGCCAGTAGTCATAAAGCGGGGGGGTTCGCGAACACCGGGGAGCTGTTTTTT.

This chain links TRBV18 with TRBJ2-7; 11 bases are shared with TRBD1. J was trimmed by 5 bases and V by 8 bases; bases with no gene match: 11. Germline V gives CDR1 KGHSH, CDR2 LQKENI. This CDR3 has 15 amino acids. CDR3 protein: CASGRGQGVLNEQYF. The DNA for the CDR3 is TGTGCCAGCGGGCGGGGACAGGGGGTATTGAACGAGCAGTACTTC.

The chain carries TRBV9 and TRBJ2-2; 11 nucleotides align to TRBD2. The CDR3 runs to 16 residues. In germline, CDR1 is SGDLS, CDR2 YYNGEE. V lost 2 bases to trimming and J lost 4 bases; unmatched junction nucleotides: 4. The CDR3 sequence: CASSVSGGAVTGELFF. Here the CDR3 DNA reads TGTGCCAGCAGCGTTAGCGGGGGGGCAGTCACCGGGGAGCTGTTTTTT.

CDR3 sequence: CASSLTVPRVGELFF. The CDR3, as DNA: TGTGCCAGCAGCCTGACAGTCCCCAGGGTTGGGGAGCTGTTTTTT. The chain links TRBV13 to TRBJ2-2, with D possibly matching TRBD1 (5 bases). This CDR3 spans 15 amino acids. Trimming took off 5 bases at V and 8 bases at J, with 18 bases between the two ends. CDR1 PRHDT and CDR2 FYEKMQ come from the germline V gene (reference sequence).

As for this clone: Since a far larger clone is one base different, this is likely a read error. Other DNA sequences of this sample code for an identical CDR3. This chain connects TRBV12-3 or TRBV12-4 to TRBJ1-1, with D unclear. Trimming took 6 bases from V and 4 from J, leaving 12 bases between them. The CDR3 has 13 residues. The CDR3 DNA sequence: TGTGCCAGCAGGTATTTGGGAGCCACTGAAGCTTTCTTT. Translated: CASRYLGATEAFF.

This clone was detected only a few times. This chain joins TRBV6-1 and TRBJ2-7; D is undetermined. Looked up from germline, CDR1 is MNHNS and CDR2 is SASEGT. The CDR3 has 15 residues. V was pared by 1 base and J by 2 bases, with 12 bases between. The chain's CDR3 is CASSEEGSGTYEQYF. Here the CDR3 DNA reads TGTGCCAGCAGTGAAGAGGGCAGTGGAACCTACGAGCAGTACTTC.

The J gene is TRBJ1-1, the V gene TRBV18; unclear D gene. The CDR3 sequence is 14 residues long. Germline V lookup: CDR1 KGHSH, CDR2 LQKENI. Trimming stripped 3 bases from V and 0 bases from J, with 8 bases between. The CDR3: CASSPERMNTEAFF. Here the CDR3 DNA reads TGTGCCAGCTCACCGGAACGGATGAACACTGAAGCTTTCTTT.

This chain connects TRBV5-1 to TRBJ2-1; D perhaps matches TRBD2 (6 bases). The CDR3 has 13 residues. Germline V gene sequence: CDR1 SGHRS, CDR2 YFSETQ. The V gene lost 3 bases and the J gene lost 6 bases, with 10 bases spanning the gap. CDR3 amino acids: CASSYGSGNEQFF. CDR3 DNA: TGCGCCAGCAGCTATGGTAGCGGCAATGAGCAGTTCTTC.

The gene calls are TRBV5-1 and TRBJ1-2; D might be TRBD1 (5 bases). Trimming shortened V by 4 bases and J by 5 bases, and 18 bases separated the two germline ends. Germline V CDR1 and CDR2: SGHRS, YFSETQ. The CDR3 is made up of 15 amino acids. CDR3 nucleotide sequence: TGCGCCAGCAGCCCTCGTGGGGACCCCATTTATGGCTACACCTTC. Protein: CASSPRGDPIYGYTF.

The chain has TRBV5-4 and TRBJ2-5; D perhaps matches TRBD2 (6 bases). This CDR3 is built from 14 residues. Trimming stripped 3 bases from V and 2 bases from J, with 11 bases between. Germline assignment: CDR1 SGHNT and CDR2 YYREEE (reference sequence). CDR3 DNA: TGTGCCAGCAGCTCTCGGGGGACTCAAGAGACCCAGTACTTC. It codes for CASSSRGTQETQYF.

The chain is built from TRBV4-2 and TRBJ1-2; no clear D gene. V was clipped by 0 bases and J by 3 bases, with 14 bases between them. Germline V gene lookup returns CDR1 LGHNA and CDR2 YNFKEQ. This CDR3 contains 16 residues. CDR3 residues: CASSQDRGTAHYGYTF. The CDR3 DNA follows: TGTGCCAGCAGCCAAGATCGTGGCACAGCCCACTATGGCTACACCTTC.

The chain carries TRBV30 and TRBJ1-1, with D perhaps TRBD1 (5 bases). V lost 3 bases and J lost 1, with 15 bases in between. The CDR3 extends over 15 amino acids. The germline gives CDR1 GTSNPN, CDR2 SVGIG (reference sequence). The CDR3 nucleotides read TGTGCCTGGAGGGGGACTTCCCAAAGGAACACTGAAGCTTTCTTT. Its translation: CAWRGTSQRNTEAFF.

The chain recombines TRBV27 with TRBJ1-6; TRBD1 agrees at 7 bases. Germline CDR1 is MNHEY and CDR2 is SMNVEV (reference sequence). The ends lost 6 bases at V and 0 bases at J; junction bases unmatched: 5. This CDR3 has 16 amino acids. This CDR3 reads CASRQQGNSYNSPLHF. The CDR3 nucleotides read TGTGCCAGCAGACAACAGGGGAACTCCTATAATTCACCCCTCCACTTT.

This rearrangement joins TRBV6-1 to TRBJ1-2; D might be TRBD1 (6 bases). This CDR3 region has 15 residues. The ends were cut back, 2 bases at V and 2 bases at J, with 12 bases in the middle. CDR1 is MNHNS, CDR2 SASEGT, per germline. This chain's CDR3 is CASSESGTTNYGYTF. CDR3 sequence (DNA): TGTGCCAGCAGTGAATCCGGGACAACGAACTATGGCTACACCTTC.

The chain carries TRBV6-4 and TRBJ2-1; 10 positions match TRBD2. Germline V CDR1 and CDR2: MRHNA, SNTAGT. The CDR3 covers 15 residues. Unmatched junction bases numbered 9, after V lost 5 bases and J lost 8 bases. CDR3 region: CASSRRSGGAHEQFF. CDR3 sequence (DNA): TGTGCCAGCAGTCGGCGGAGCGGGGGGGCCCATGAGCAGTTCTTC.

This clone was detected once. The chain employs TRBV19 and TRBJ2-5; D is unresolved. The V gene's germline CDR1 is LNHDA and CDR2 SQIVND (reference sequence). V was trimmed by 2 bases and J by 5 bases, leaving 12 bases between them. The CDR3 sequence is 14 residues long. The CDR3 spells CASSILGNGETQYF. CDR3 in DNA: TGTGCCAGTAGTATATTGGGTAATGGGGAGACCCAGTACTTC.

The chain combines TRBV2 with TRBJ2-1; D ambiguous. In germline, CDR1 is SNHLY, CDR2 FYNNEI. The V end was cut by 2 bases, the J end by 7 bases, with 12 bases between. This CDR3 is built from 14 residues. The CDR3 loop is CASSELWVGNEQFF. In nucleotides, the CDR3 is TGTGCCAGCAGTGAATTATGGGTCGGTAATGAGCAGTTCTTC.

The genes are TRBV11-2 and TRBJ2-7, with no clear D. Trimming removed 0 bases at V and 4 bases at J, with 10 bases between. The germline V gene has CDR1 SGHAT and CDR2 FQNNGV. The CDR3 covers 14 residues. The CDR3 bases are TGTGCCAGCAGCTTAGAGGCCCTCGCATACGAGCAGTACTTC. As protein: CASSLEALAYEQYF.